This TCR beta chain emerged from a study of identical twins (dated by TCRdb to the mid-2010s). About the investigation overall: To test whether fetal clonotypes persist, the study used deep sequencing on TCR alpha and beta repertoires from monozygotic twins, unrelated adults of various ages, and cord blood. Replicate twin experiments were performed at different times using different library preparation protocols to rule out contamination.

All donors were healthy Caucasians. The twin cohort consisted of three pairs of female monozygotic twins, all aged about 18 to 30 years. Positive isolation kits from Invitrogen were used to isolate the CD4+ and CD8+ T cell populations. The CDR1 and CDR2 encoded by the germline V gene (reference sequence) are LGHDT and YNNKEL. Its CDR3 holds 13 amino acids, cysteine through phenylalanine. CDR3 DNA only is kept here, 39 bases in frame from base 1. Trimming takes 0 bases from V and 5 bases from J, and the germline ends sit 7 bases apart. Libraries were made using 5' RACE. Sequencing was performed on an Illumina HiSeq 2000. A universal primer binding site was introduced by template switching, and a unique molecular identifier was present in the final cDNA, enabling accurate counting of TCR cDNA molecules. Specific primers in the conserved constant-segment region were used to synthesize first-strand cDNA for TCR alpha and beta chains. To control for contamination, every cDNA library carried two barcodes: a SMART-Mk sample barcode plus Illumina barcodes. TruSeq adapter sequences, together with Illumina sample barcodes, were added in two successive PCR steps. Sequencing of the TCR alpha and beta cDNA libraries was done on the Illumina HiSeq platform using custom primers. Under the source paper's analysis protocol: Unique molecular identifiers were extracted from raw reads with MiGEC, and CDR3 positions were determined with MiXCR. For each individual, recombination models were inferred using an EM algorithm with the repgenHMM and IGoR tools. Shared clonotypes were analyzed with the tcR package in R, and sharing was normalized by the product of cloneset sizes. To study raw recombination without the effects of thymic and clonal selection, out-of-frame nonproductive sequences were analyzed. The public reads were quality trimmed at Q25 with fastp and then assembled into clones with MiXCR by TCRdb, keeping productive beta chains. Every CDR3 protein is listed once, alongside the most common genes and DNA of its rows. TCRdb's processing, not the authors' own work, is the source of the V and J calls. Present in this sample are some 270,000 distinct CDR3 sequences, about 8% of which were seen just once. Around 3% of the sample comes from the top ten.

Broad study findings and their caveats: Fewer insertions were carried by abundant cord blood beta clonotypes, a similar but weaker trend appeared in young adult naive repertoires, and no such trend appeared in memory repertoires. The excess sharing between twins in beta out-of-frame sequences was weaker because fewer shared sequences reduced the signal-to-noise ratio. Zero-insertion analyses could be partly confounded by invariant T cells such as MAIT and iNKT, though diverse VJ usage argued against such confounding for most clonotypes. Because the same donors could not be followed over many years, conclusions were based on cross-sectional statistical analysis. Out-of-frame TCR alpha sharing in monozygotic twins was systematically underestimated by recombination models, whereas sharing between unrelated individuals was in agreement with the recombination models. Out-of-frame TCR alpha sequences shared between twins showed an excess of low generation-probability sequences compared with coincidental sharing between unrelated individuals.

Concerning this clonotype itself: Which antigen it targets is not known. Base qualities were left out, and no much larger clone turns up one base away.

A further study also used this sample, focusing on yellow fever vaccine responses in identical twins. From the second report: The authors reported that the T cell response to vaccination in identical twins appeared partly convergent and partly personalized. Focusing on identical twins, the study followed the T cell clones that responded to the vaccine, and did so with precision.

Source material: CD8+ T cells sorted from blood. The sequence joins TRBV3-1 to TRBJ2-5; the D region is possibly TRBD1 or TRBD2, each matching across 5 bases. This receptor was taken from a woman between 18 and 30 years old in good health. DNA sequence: TGTGCCAGCAGCCAAGAGGGGACGGAGACCCAGTACTTC. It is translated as CASSQEGTETQYF.